This TCR beta chain came from a study of shared clonotypes between healthy human individuals. Study-level findings and limits: In the sorted subsets, rarefaction showed sequencing was incomplete despite large depth. Among non-shared clonotypes, generation probabilities were lower than among those shared by all four donors.

CDR1 and CDR2 from the germline V gene are MNHNS and SASEGT. This CDR3 has 13 residues. The V end was cut by 6 bases, the J end by 8 bases, with 13 bases between. This clone was found a few times. Its antigen remains unknown. CD45RO-negative CD8 cells positively selected for CCR7 made up the naive population, which excluded terminally differentiated effector memory CD45RA+ cells. Donation came from healthy HIV-negative adults that had no recent acute infections or vaccinations. Several immunoSEQ plates received, in even portions, the genomic DNA of each subset. Clones were read by immunoSEQ multiplex PCR, and TCRdb kept only the in-frame ones, dropping some. This sample carries more than 2 million clones, 93% of them seen once, and the ten largest clones take about 1.6%.

V is TRBV6-1 and J is TRBJ1-4, with D perhaps matching TRBD1 (5 bases). The origin of this receptor is a man aged 18 to 30 in good health. Some clones in this sample may be carry-over from other donors' samples. Sequencing was performed on naive CD8+ T cells from PBMCs. As DNA, the CDR3 is TGTGCCAGCAGACCAGGGATAGGGGAAAAACTGTTTTTT. Its protein product is CASRPGIGEKLFF.